This T cell receptor beta chain is drawn from a study of CD8 T cells in ankylosing spondylitis. With 3 bases removed from V and 2 bases from J, the gap between germline ends came to 11 bases. The CDR3 is made up of 14 amino acids. Germline V CDR1 and CDR2: DFQATT, SNEGSKA (reference sequence). MiXCR was run by TCRdb on the 5' RACE reads, yielding one entry per CDR3 protein. The sample holds fewer than 500,000 distinct CDR3 sequences, around 22% seen once. A remark on this clonotype: Its cognate antigen is unknown.

Study-wide results and limits: It appeared that ankylosing spondylitis blood was characterized by a TCR beta motif of under ten highly homologous variants.

The genes are TRBV20-1 and TRBJ1-5; no reliable D call. The sequencing input was blood, either unsorted or a sorted T cell fraction (not recorded which). The sequence was collected from a male donor with ankylosing spondylitis. DNA for the CDR3: TGCAGTGCTAGTTACCCGGTGGGCAATCAGCCCCAGCATTTT. It specifies CSASYPVGNQPQHF.